This T cell receptor beta chain was documented in a study of blood T cell repertoires in COVID-19. The method was immunoSEQ multiplex PCR; TCRdb's version includes in-frame clones alone and lacks a portion of them. The sample includes about 120,000 clones, around 85% of them seen just once. Germline CDR1 WSHSY, CDR2 SAAADI. The CDR3 runs 15 residues. V dropped 5 bases and J dropped 1 base, with 14 bases sitting between them. The receptor comes from a man aged 45-60 years with acute or convalescent COVID-19. The rearrangement joins TRBV10-2 to TRBJ1-1; a weak D match, TRBD1 (6 bases). Sequenced sample: peripheral blood. CDR3 coding DNA: TGCGCCAGCAGTACAACCAGACAGGAGAACACTGAAGCTTTCTTT. Protein: CASSTTRQENTEAFF.